This TCR beta chain was observed in a study of CD8 T cells in ankylosing spondylitis (dated by TCRdb to 2017 to 2019). For context, the study as a whole: The study set out to find disease-linked TCR variants by profiling T cell receptor beta repertoires in ankylosing spondylitis patients and healthy donors. In total, the full study cohort was made up of 108 healthy donors and roughly 27 ankylosing spondylitis patients. Peripheral blood samples were taken, and synovial fluid was additionally collected from ankylosing spondylitis patients.

Sequenced using an Illumina HiSeq 2500. Quantitative 5'-RACE with molecular barcodes was used to prepare TCR beta libraries. The published analysis was carried out like this. To identify disease-linked TCR variants, a new computational method was used, one built on a probabilistic model of VDJ rearrangement. The raw public reads went through TCRdb reprocessing: fastp at Q25, MiXCR clone calling, in-frame beta chains kept. Rows are unified per CDR3 protein, each entry keeping the most common DNA and genes. The V and J calls and clone size are TCRdb's, not the authors'. This sample has 30,000 to 45,000 distinct CDR3 sequences in its table, and 10% of those were observed once. The biggest ten clones account for about 16% of the sample. General conclusions and limits of the study: Some motif variants had previously been reported in the synovial fluid and blood of reactive arthritis patients, which suggests shared mechanisms of disease initiation. A TCR beta motif of several highly homologous amino acid variants appeared characteristic of blood from ankylosing spondylitis patients. A CD8+ phenotype was shown by the disease-linked clones, which were found at relatively low frequencies in peripheral blood. According to the report, matched synovial fluid samples from ankylosing spondylitis patients were significantly enriched for the disease-linked clones.

The germline V gene (reference sequence) gives CDR1 as LGHDT and CDR2 as YNNKEL. Taken from cysteine to phenylalanine, the CDR3 has 19 residues. Only CDR3 DNA remains: 57 bases, in frame from the first base. Note on this clonotype: Its antigen is unknown. This clone may be a read error of a much larger clone one base away.

Rearrangement joined TRBV3-1 to TRBJ2-1; the D gene is perhaps TRBD2, on 7 matching bases. The TCR originated in a male donor with ankylosing spondylitis or in good health (not recorded which). The specimen sequenced was blood, either unsorted or a sorted T cell fraction (not recorded which). Here the CDR3 is given as CACSLRGGGGEGSVYEQFF. In nucleotides, the sequence is TGTGCCTGCAGTTTACGGGGCGGCGGGGGCGAGGGGTCGGTCTATGAGCAGTTCTTC.